The 12 T cell receptor beta chains listed next were all sequenced from one sample in a study of Ad26.COV2.S vaccination and SARS-CoV-2 variants. The table came from immunoSEQ multiplex PCR; TCRdb's copy has only in-frame clones and leaves some out. There are around 450,000 clones in the sample; about 92% occur only once, and around 4.5% lies in the top ten. Treatment indicated: around 19 received Ad26.COV2.S at low or high dose, single or two shots; several received placebo; per-sample allocation not given. On day 63 after the first injection, vaccine and placebo recipients gave samples. The sequenced sample was peripheral blood, obtained in a trial of Ad26.COV2.S vaccine versus placebo. Every receptor here comes from a person aged 18-65 years who received the Ad26.COV2.S COVID-19 vaccine or a placebo.

For this clone: Germline is not matched at one junction end, which may reflect a read error. Other nucleotide sequences from this sample produce the same CDR3. This sequence joins TRBV5-1 and TRBJ1-1; D possibly corresponds to TRBD1 (5 bases). Germline V gene lookup returns CDR1 SGHRS and CDR2 YFSETQ. The length of the CDR3 is 14 residues. The CDR3 is CASSLLGPGTEAFF. The CDR3 bases are TGCGCTAGCAGCTTGCTGGGACCGGGCACTGAAGCTTTCTTT.

The rearrangement links TRBV19 to TRBJ1-5; TRBD1 is a possible D gene (5 bases). Germline V lookup: CDR1 LNHDA, CDR2 SQIVND (reference sequence). The CDR3 is 12 residues long. V lost 6 bases to trimming and J lost 7 bases, with 10 bases between them. CDR3 amino acids: CASSHGGQPQHF. In nucleotides, the CDR3 is TGTGCCAGTAGCCACGGGGGACAGCCCCAGCATTTT.

The rearrangement joins TRBV9 to TRBJ2-7, with D possibly TRBD1 on 6 matching bases. The ends were cut back, 0 bases at V and 1 base at J, with 17 bases in the middle. The germline CDR1 and CDR2 sequences are SGDLS and YYNGEE. This CDR3 is built from 17 residues. CDR3 DNA: TGTGCCAGCAGCGTAGGGGGGCGCAGAGGGAATTCCTACGAGCAGTACTTC. Amino acid sequence: CASSVGGRRGNSYEQYF.

The chain joins TRBV5-8 to TRBJ1-1; perhaps TRBD1 as D (6 bases). Trimming left V 1 base short and J 8 bases short, with 12 bases between. Germline CDR1 reads SGHTS; CDR2 reads YDEGEE. The CDR3 consists of 13 residues. This CDR3 is CASSLNPGGEAFF. In nucleotides, the CDR3 is TGTGCCAGCAGCTTGAATCCTGGGGGCGAAGCTTTCTTT.

The rearrangement joins TRBV11-2 to TRBJ2-1, with 12 bases fitting TRBD2. Germline trimming cut 5 bases from V and 7 bases from J; bases unmatched to any gene: 9. The CDR3 contains 16 residues. CDR1 SGHAT and CDR2 FQNNGV come from the germline V gene. The CDR3 nucleotides are TGTGCCAGCAGCCCAAGACTAGCGGGAGTTGTGAATGAGCAGTTCTTC. Its protein is CASSPRLAGVVNEQFF.

This chain joins TRBV29-1 and TRBJ2-3, with D unresolved. Trimming took 4 bases from V and 6 from J, leaving 5 bases between them. The CDR3 consists of 10 residues. CDR1 and CDR2 (germline): SQVTM, ANQGSEA. The CDR3 coding sequence is TGCAGCGTTGCTGCTGATACGCAGTATTTT. This encodes CSVAADTQYF.

This rearrangement joins TRBV6-5 to TRBJ2-7; 7 bases are shared with TRBD2. Germline CDR1 is MNHEY and CDR2 is SVGAGI. The length of the CDR3 is 12 residues. The J segment lost 4 bases and the V segment lost 6 bases, leaving 3 bases of the junction unmatched. Written as DNA, the CDR3 is TGTGCCAGCAGGACGGGAGGATACGAGCAGTACTTC. Its translation: CASRTGGYEQYF.

The chain recombines TRBV4-1 with TRBJ2-2; TRBD1 might be the D (5 bases). The germline V and J ends were trimmed by 0 bases and 7 bases, with 15 bases remaining between them. There are 16 residues in the CDR3. Germline V lookup: CDR1 MGHRA, CDR2 YSYEKL. CDR3 region: CASSQDYTGLGGELFF. CDR3 nucleotide sequence: TGCGCCAGCAGCCAAGATTATACAGGTCTAGGCGGGGAGCTGTTTTTT.

The gene calls are TRBV7-9 and TRBJ2-7; 7 bases are shared with TRBD2. Germline V gene sequence: CDR1 SEHNR, CDR2 FQNEAQ (reference sequence). After removal of 8 bases from V and 1 base from J, the junction contained 5 bases not matched to a gene. The CDR3 spans 13 residues. For the CDR3, the DNA is TGTGCCAGCGAAGCGGGACTTTCCTACGAGCAGTACTTC. Protein sequence: CASEAGLSYEQYF.

The rearrangement joins TRBV24-1 to TRBJ2-1; the D gene is possibly TRBD2 (6 bases). Germline-derived CDR1 and CDR2 are KGHDR and SFDVKD. V was clipped by 4 bases and J by 7 bases, with 19 bases between them. The CDR3 spans 16 residues. The CDR3 protein is CATSDRNDVEGNEQFF. The CDR3 region has the DNA TGTGCCACCAGTGACCGCAATGATGTGGAGGGGAATGAGCAGTTCTTC.

The rearrangement links TRBV29-1 to TRBJ2-1, with a weak D call TRBD1 (6 bases). This CDR3 is built from 14 residues. Germline V CDR1 and CDR2: SQVTM, ANQGSEA. V was pared by 6 bases and J by 0 bases, with 12 bases between. CDR3: CSVPRTDSYNEQFF. The CDR3 coding sequence is TGCAGCGTCCCCAGGACAGACTCCTACAATGAGCAGTTCTTC.

The rearrangement joins TRBV5-1 to TRBJ2-1; 10 bases match TRBD2. The CDR3 sequence is 13 residues long. Trimming removed 7 bases from V and 4 bases from J; junction bases left unmatched: 2. Germline assignment: CDR1 SGHRS and CDR2 YFSETQ. The CDR3 DNA is TGCGCCAGCCGGACTAGCGGTTACAATGAGCAGTTCTTC. Translation gives CASRTSGYNEQFF.